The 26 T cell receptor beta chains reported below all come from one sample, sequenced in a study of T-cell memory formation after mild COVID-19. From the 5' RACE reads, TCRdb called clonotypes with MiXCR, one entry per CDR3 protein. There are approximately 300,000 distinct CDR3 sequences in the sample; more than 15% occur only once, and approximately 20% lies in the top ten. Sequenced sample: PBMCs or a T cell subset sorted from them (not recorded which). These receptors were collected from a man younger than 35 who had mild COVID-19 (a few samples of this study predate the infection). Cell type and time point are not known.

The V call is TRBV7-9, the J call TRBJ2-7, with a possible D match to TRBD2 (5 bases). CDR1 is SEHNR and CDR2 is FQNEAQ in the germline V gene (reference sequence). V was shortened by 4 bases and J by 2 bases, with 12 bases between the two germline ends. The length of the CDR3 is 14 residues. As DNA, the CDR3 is TGTGCCAGCAGCTCCTCGACACTAGCCTACGAGCAGTACGTC. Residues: CASSSSTLAYEQYV.

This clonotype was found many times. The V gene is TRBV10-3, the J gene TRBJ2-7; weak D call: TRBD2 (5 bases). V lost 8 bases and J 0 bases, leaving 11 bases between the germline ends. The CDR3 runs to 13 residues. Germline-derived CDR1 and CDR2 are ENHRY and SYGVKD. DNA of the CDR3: TGTGCCATCGGAACGGGGAGCTCCTACGAGCAGTACTTC. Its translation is CAIGTGSSYEQYF.

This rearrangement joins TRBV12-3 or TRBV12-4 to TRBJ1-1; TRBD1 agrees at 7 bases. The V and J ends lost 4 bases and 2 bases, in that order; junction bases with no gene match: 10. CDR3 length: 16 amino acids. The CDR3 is CASSSPVRGLNTEAFF. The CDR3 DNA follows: TGTGCCAGCAGTTCCCCTGTGAGGGGGCTCAACACTGAAGCTTTCTTT.

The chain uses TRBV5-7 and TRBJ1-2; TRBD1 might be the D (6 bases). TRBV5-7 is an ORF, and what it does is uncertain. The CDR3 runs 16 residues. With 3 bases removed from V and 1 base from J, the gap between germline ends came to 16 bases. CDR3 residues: CASSWDWGAHNYGYTF. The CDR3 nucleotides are TGTGCCAGCAGCTGGGATTGGGGGGCACATAACTATGGCTACACCTTC.

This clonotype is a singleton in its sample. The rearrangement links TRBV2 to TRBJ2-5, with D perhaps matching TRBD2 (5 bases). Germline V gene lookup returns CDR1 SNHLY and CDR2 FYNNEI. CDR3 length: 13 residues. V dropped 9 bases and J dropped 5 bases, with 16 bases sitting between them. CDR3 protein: CARGRTGLETQYF. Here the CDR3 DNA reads TGTGCCAGAGGACGCACGGGATTGGAGACCCAGTACTTC. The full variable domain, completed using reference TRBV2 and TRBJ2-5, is EPEVTQTPSHQVTQMGQEVILRCVPISNHLYFYWYRQILGQKVEFLVSFYNNEISEKSEIFDDQFSVERPDGSNFTLKIRSTKLEDSAMYFCARGRTGLETQYFGPGTRLLVL.

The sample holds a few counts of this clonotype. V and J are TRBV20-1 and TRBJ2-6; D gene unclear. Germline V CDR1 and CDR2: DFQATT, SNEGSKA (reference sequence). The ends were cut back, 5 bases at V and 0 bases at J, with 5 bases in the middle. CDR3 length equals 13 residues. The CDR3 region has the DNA TGCAGTGCTCCGATCTCTGGGGCCAACGTCCTGACTTTC. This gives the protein CSAPISGANVLTF.

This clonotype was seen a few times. CDR3 in DNA: TGTGCCAGCTCACCACCTAGCGGGGGGTCAGATACGCAGTATTTT. This sequence encodes CASSPPSGGSDTQYF. The chain combines TRBV18 with TRBJ2-3, with 10 bases lining up with TRBD2. Germline lookup yields CDR1 KGHSH and CDR2 LQKENI. V lost 0 bases and J lost 4; bases outside the gene matches: 1. There are 15 residues in the CDR3.

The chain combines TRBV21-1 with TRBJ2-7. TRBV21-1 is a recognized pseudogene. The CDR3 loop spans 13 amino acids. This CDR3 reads CASSKAGFRQKAV. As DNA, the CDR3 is TGTGCCAGCAGCAAAGCGGGGTTTCGGCAGAAGGCCGTC.

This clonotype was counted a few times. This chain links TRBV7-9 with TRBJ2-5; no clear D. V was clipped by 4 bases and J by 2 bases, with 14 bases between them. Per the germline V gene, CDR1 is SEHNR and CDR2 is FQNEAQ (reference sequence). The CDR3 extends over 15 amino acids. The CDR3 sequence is CASSWTVDIQETQYF. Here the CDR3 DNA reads TGTGCCAGCAGCTGGACGGTGGATATTCAAGAGACCCAGTACTTC. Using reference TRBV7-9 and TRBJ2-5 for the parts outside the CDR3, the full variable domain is DTGVSQNPRHKITKRGQNVTFRCDPISEHNRLYWYRQTLGQGPEFLTYFQNEAQLEKSRLLSDRFSAERPKGSFSTLEIQRTEQGDSAMYLCASSWTVDIQETQYFGPGTRLLVL.

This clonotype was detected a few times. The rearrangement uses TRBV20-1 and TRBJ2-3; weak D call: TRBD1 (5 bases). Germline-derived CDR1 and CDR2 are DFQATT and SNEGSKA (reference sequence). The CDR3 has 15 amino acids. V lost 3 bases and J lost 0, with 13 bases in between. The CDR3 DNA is TGCAGTGCTAGGGGGCCAGGCGCTAGCACAGATACGCAGTATTTT. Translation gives CSARGPGASTDTQYF.

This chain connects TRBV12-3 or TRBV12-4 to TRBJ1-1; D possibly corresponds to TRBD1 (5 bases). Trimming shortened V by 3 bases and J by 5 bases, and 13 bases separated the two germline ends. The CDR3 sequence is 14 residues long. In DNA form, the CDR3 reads TGTGCCAGCAGTTTTGAGGGGCGAGTAACTGAAGCTTTCTTT. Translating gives CASSFEGRVTEAFF.

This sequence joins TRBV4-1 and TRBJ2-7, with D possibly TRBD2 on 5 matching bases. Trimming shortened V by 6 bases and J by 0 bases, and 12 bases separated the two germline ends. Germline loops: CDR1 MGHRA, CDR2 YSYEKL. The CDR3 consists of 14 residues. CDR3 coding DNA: TGCGCCAGCAGAGGACTGTTCAGCTCCTACGAGCAGTACTTC. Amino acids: CASRGLFSSYEQYF.

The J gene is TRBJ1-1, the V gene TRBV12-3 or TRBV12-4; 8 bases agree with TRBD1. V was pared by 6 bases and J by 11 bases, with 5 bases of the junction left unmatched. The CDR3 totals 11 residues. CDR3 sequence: CASSDRGSAFF. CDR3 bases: TGTGCCAGCAGCGACAGGGGATCGGCTTTCTTT.

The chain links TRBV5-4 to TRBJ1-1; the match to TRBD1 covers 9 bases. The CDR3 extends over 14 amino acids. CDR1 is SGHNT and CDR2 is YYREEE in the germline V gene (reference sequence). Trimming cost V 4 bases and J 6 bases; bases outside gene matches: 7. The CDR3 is CASSRRDRDAEAFF. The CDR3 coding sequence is TGTGCCAGCAGCCGCCGGGACAGGGATGCTGAAGCTTTCTTT.

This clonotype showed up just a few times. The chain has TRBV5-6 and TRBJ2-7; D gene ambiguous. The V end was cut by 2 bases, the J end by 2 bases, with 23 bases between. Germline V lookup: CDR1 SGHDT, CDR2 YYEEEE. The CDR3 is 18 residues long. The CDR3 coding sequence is TGTGCCAGCAGCTTTCTCGTATCGCCTGTTGGCGGAACCTACGAGCAGTACTTC. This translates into CASSFLVSPVGGTYEQYF.

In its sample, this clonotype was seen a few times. The CDR3 sequence: CSASRAGGSYEQYV. The DNA for the CDR3 is TGCAGTGCTAGTAGGGCGGGGGGTTCCTACGAGCAGTACGTC. The chain carries TRBV20-1 and TRBJ2-7; TRBD2 agrees at 8 bases. Trimming took 3 bases from V and 1 from J; bases not matched to a gene: 5. The CDR3 loop spans 14 amino acids. CDR1 is DFQATT and CDR2 is SNEGSKA in the germline V gene (reference sequence).

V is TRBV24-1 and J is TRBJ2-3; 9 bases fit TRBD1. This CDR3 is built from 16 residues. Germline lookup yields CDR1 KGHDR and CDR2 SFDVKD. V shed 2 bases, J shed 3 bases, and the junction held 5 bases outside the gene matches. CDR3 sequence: CATSDSDRGGTDTQYF. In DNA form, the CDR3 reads TGTGCCACCAGTGATTCGGACAGGGGCGGTACAGATACGCAGTATTTT.

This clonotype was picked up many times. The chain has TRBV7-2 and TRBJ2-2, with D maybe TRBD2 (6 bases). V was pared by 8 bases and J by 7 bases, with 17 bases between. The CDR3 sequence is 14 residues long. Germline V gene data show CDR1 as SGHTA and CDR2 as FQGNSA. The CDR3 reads CASGGNAGGGELFF. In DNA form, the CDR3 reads TGTGCCAGCGGCGGGAACGCCGGGGGCGGGGAGCTGTTTTTT.

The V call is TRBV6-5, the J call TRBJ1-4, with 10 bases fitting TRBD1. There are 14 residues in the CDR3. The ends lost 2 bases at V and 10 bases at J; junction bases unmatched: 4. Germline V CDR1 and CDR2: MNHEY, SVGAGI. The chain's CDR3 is CASSYLGQGVKLFF. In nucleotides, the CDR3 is TGTGCCAGCAGTTACCTCGGACAGGGGGTAAAACTGTTTTTT.

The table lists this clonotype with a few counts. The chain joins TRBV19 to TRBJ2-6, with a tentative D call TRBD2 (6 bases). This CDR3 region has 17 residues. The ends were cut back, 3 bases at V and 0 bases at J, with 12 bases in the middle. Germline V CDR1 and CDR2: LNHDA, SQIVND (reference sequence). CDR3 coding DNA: TGTGCCAGTAGTATGGCGGGACGCCACTCTGGGGCCAACGTCCTGACTTTC. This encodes CASSMAGRHSGANVLTF.

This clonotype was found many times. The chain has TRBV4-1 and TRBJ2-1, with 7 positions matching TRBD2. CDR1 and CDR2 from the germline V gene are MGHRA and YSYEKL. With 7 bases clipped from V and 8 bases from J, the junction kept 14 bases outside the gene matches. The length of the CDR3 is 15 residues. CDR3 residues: CASTHWVERGDEQFF. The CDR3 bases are TGCGCCAGCACCCATTGGGTAGAGCGGGGAGATGAGCAGTTCTTC.

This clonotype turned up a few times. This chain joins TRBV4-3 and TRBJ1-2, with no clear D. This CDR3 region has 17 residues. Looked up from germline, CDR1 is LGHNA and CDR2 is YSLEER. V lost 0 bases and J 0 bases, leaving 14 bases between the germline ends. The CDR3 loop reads CASSQDTGTHSNYGYTF. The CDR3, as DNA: TGCGCCAGCAGCCAAGATACGGGCACCCATTCTAACTATGGCTACACCTTC.

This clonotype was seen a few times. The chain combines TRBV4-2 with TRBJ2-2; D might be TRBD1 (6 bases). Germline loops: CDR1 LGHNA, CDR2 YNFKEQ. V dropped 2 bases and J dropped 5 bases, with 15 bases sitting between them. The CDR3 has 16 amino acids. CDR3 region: CASSQNNARGTGELFF. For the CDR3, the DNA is TGTGCCAGCAGCCAAAACAATGCCAGGGGTACCGGGGAGCTGTTTTTT.

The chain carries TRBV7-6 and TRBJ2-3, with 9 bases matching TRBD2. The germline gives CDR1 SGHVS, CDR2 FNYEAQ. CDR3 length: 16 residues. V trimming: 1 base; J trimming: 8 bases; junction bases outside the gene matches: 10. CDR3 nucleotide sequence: TGTGCCAGCAGCTTAGATGTGTCTAGCGGGGCCCTTACGCAGTATTTT. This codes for CASSLDVSSGALTQYF. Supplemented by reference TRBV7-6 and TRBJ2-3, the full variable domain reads GAGVSQSPRYKVTKRGQDVALRCDPISGHVSLYWYRQALGQGPEFLTYFNYEAQQDKSGLPNDRFSAERPEGSISTLTIQRTEQRDSAMYRCASSLDVSSGALTQYFGPGTRLTVL.

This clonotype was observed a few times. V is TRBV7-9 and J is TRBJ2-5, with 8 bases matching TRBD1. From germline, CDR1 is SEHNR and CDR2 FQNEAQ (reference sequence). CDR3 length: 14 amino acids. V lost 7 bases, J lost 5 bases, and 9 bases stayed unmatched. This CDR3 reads CASTQGDRWETQYF. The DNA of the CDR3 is TGTGCCAGCACCCAAGGGGACAGGTGGGAGACCCAGTACTTC. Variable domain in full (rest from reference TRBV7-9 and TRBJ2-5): DTGVSQNPRHKITKRGQNVTFRCDPISEHNRLYWYRQTLGQGPEFLTYFQNEAQLEKSRLLSDRFSAERPKGSFSTLEIQRTEQGDSAMYLCASTQGDRWETQYFGPGTRLLVL.

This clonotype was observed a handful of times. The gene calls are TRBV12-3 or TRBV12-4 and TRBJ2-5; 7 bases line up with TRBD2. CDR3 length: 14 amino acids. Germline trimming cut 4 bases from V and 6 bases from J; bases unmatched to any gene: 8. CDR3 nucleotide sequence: TGTGCCAGCAGTTCGCGGACTAGGGTAAAGACCCAGTACTTC. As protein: CASSSRTRVKTQYF.